The present T cell receptor (beta chain) was sequenced within a study of T cells in Graves' hyperthyroidism and ophthalmopathy. Study information: Before any treatment, at initial diagnosis, peripheral blood was collected.

Amplification yielded TCR beta CDR3 regions, with RNA transcripts as the source. RT-PCR in the first round (using the HTBI primer set) targeted the TCR CDR3. TCRdb recomputed calls from the multiplex PCR reads with MiXCR, one row per CDR3 protein. Altogether some 500,000 distinct CDR3 sequences are present, 16% being singletons, with the ten largest covering around 32%. Looked up from germline, CDR1 is LGHDT and CDR2 is YNNKEL (reference sequence). V shed 8 bases, J shed 7 bases, and the junction held 10 bases outside the gene matches. The CDR3 length is 13 residues. Ophthalmopathy patients all had a Clinical Activity Score of at least 3, a NOSPECS grade of at least 4 and disease under 3 months old. Study findings and constraints: In the analysis, a 13 V-J model separated ophthalmopathy from stable hyperthyroidism.

Turning to this clonotype: Antigen: not known. A much larger clone sits a single nucleotide away, making a read error possible.

This chain links TRBV3-1 with TRBJ2-5, with 7 nucleotides matching TRBD2. Input material: blood. This TCR came from a woman aged 30 to 39 with Graves' ophthalmopathy. This CDR3 reads CASLKAGKGTQYF. CDR3 DNA sequence: TGTGCCAGCCTGAAAGCGGGAAAAGGGACCCAGTACTTC.